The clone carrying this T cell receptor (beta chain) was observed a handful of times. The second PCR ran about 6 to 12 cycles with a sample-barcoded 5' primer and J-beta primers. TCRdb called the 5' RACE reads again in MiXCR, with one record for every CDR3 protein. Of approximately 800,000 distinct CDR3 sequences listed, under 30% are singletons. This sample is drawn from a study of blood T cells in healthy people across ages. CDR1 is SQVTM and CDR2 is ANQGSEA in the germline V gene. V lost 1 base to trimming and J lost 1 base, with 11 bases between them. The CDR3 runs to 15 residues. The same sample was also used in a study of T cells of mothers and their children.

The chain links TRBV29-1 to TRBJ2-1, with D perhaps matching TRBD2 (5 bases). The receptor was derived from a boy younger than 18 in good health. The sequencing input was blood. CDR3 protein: CSVEGREASYNEQFF. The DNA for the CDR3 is TGCAGCGTTGAAGGTCGGGAAGCGTCCTACAATGAGCAGTTCTTC.